Listed below are T cell receptor beta chains from one sample, sequenced in a study of cytomegalovirus exposure and HLA in healthy donors. Profiled with immunoSEQ multiplex PCR; TCRdb holds only in-frame clones, not every one. The sample holds 100,000 to 150,000 clones, roughly four fifths seen once. The sample comprised PBMCs. All receptors come from a woman between 40 and 50 years old in good health and CMV-seropositive. Both conserved end residues are trimmed from each CDR3. Each record gives: CDR3 protein, V gene.

CDR3aa: SVDGPNRAGGYEQY; v_gene: TRBV29-1
CDR3aa: ASSPGTENQPQH; v_gene: TRBV5-1
CDR3aa: ASSFGRLAGITDTQY; v_gene: TRBV7-3
CDR3aa: ASRPWSAGPLENTQY; v_gene: TRBV27
CDR3aa: ASSDRGRGEAF; v_gene: TRBV2
CDR3aa: ASSLDFGGGNYGYT; v_gene: TRBV5-4
CDR3aa: ASSLAGGSNQPQH; v_gene: TRBV5-6
CDR3aa: ASSTYSQAGYGYT; v_gene: TRBV19
CDR3aa: ASSTASGSYNEQF; v_gene: TRBV5-1
CDR3aa: ASIGKFNTGELF; v_gene: TRBV6-1
CDR3aa: ASSPQGMDYGYT; v_gene: TRBV5-1
CDR3aa: SVETGGREAF; v_gene: TRBV29-1
CDR3aa: ASSLAWGPPETQY; v_gene: TRBV7-2
CDR3aa: ASSVGLGTGENEKLF; v_gene: TRBV9
CDR3aa: ASSFTTRLAGDQETQY; v_gene: TRBV7-9
CDR3aa: ASSSRTSGSTDTQY; v_gene: TRBV7-3
CDR3aa: AILDERSSYEQY; v_gene: TRBV10-3
CDR3aa: ASSRTDRAGGYT; v_gene: TRBV4-2
CDR3aa: ASSLGLAGTGELF; v_gene: TRBV4-3
CDR3aa: AISARSGTDTQY; v_gene: TRBV10-3
CDR3aa: ATSTSIDEQY; v_gene: TRBV15
CDR3aa: ASSSRREPKNIQY; v_gene: TRBV7-3
CDR3aa: ASSEGSGRNGYT; v_gene: TRBV6-1
CDR3aa: ASSEPTSGGADTQY; v_gene: TRBV10-1
CDR3aa: ASSQEFTSGADTQY; v_gene: TRBV4-3
CDR3aa: ASSLTGNVGEQY; v_gene: TRBV7-3
CDR3aa: ASSARDRVYNEQF; v_gene: TRBV6-5
CDR3aa: ASSAGQGNIEQY; v_gene: TRBV7-3
CDR3aa: ASSLGTDRKAF; v_gene: TRBV5-1
CDR3aa: ASSEGTAPSTATQY; v_gene: TRBV9
CDR3aa: ASSFGTGDTDTQY; v_gene: TRBV27
CDR3aa: ASSLLAGAGTGELF; v_gene: TRBV27
CDR3aa: ASSQVPAPYEQY; v_gene: TRBV9
CDR3aa: ASSVKGGTGELF; v_gene: TRBV9
CDR3aa: ASSLIRGGRSEAF; v_gene: TRBV28
CDR3aa: ASSQERTETLEQY; v_gene: TRBV4-2
CDR3aa: ASSLTGGPGYT; v_gene: TRBV28
CDR3aa: ASSLSTGGFSGNTIY; v_gene: TRBV7-8
CDR3aa: ASSLSASQPQH; v_gene: TRBV7-9
CDR3aa: ASSLSEISYEQY; v_gene: TRBV7-2
CDR3aa: ASSSGGSYEQY; v_gene: TRBV18
CDR3aa: ASSTGTDNGYT; v_gene: TRBV2
CDR3aa: ASRRDNGLEQY; v_gene: TRBV5-1
CDR3aa: ASSAEFGETQY; v_gene: TRBV9
CDR3aa: ASSLTLTGTGGLRYT; v_gene: TRBV7-2